This T cell receptor (beta chain) was observed in a study of shared clonotypes between healthy human individuals. On the study more broadly: The donors, two women and a few men, were aged 18 to 49. Overall study findings and caveats: Sequencing depth was expected to affect clonotype sharing among donors.

Here immunoSEQ multiplex PCR was the method, and the copy in TCRdb shows in-frame clones only, minus some. The data contain about 600,000 clones, around 81% of them singletons. Turning to this clone: Its antigen is unidentified.

Germline loops: CDR1 MNHEY, CDR2 SMNVEV (reference sequence). The CDR3 extends over 15 amino acids. Trimming removed 3 bases at V and 2 bases at J, with 11 bases between. The genes are TRBV27 and TRBJ1-3; possibly TRBD1 for D (5 bases). Sequenced sample: PBMCs. This TCR derives from a woman aged 40 to 49 in good health. Some clones in this sample may be carry-over from other donors' samples. The CDR3 spells CASSLRGGAGNTIYF. Written as DNA, the CDR3 is TGTGCCAGCAGTTTGAGGGGAGGGGCTGGAAACACCATATATTTT.